Sequencing of this TCR beta chain was carried out in a study of blood T cell repertoires in COVID-19. Study in general: Acute-phase and convalescent COVID-19 samples originated in the United States, Italy and Spain. Sample material is recorded as cDNA or gDNA derived from T cells, B-cell-depleted T cells, or PBMCs.

The CDR3 loop spans 17 amino acids. Germline trimming cut 1 base from V and 3 bases from J; bases unmatched to any gene: 2. From germline, CDR1 is SGHTA and CDR2 FQGTGA. In the study's own analysis: Estimated nucleated cell counts came from reference gene primer amplification. Libraries were prepared by immunoSEQ multiplex PCR; TCRdb keeps only in-frame clonotypes and omits some of them. That table is the source of V, J and clone size, and D and trimming were worked out from the DNA. The table has some 200,000 clones, about 88% seen once. Seattle participants joined during active infection and were tracked over time.

Specimen: peripheral blood. The TCR comes from a man in his fifties with COVID-19, enrolled during active disease. The V and J genes are TRBV7-3 and TRBJ2-3, with 15 positions matching TRBD2. The CDR3 DNA follows: TGTGCCAGCAGCTTAATCGGACTAGCGGGAGGGACAGATACGCAGTATTTT. Its protein is CASSLIGLAGGTDTQYF.